This TCR beta chain was identified in a study of T cell responses to AZD1222 COVID-19 vaccine. In the study overall: Second-dose intervals near 4 or 12 weeks were combined.

Assay used: immunoSEQ multiplex PCR; TCRdb lists only in-frame clones, some missing. The data contain about 97,000 clones, approximately 90% of them seen just once; the ten biggest clones take up under 8.5%. The germline V gene encodes CDR1 MNHEY and CDR2 SVGAGI. Between the trimmed V and J ends, which lost 5 bases and 12 bases, there was a span of 14 bases. This CDR3 comprises 12 residues. Concerning this clone itself: The antigen remains undetermined.

Study results and limitations: There were repertoire samples only from the period after the peak T cell response. Across the whole spike, CD4 TCRs peaked at regions 160-218 and 743-854.

The chain carries TRBV6-5 and TRBJ2-1; D possibly corresponds to TRBD1 (5 bases). The sequencing here drew on peripheral blood, taken on day 0 of AZD1222 vaccination. The source of this sequence is an adult in good health. The CDR3 nucleotides read TGTGCCAGCAGTCTCACAGGTCCTCCGCAGTTCTTC. It is translated as CASSLTGPPQFF.